Below, one T cell receptor beta chain is given with its context. The antigen this receptor binds is unknown. It has no much larger one-base neighbor in the sample; base qualities were not kept. The data stem from a study of OX40 agonist ivuxolimab in advanced cancers. In the study overall: Ivuxolimab was a fully human IgG2 agonistic monoclonal antibody targeting the costimulatory receptor OX40 (CD134). A male proportion of 75% to 85% and a mean age of 60 years, ranging from 23 to 79, were recorded for the dose-escalation cohort. The purpose of peripheral TCRbeta sequencing was to test whether ivuxolimab changed TCR sequence diversity and led to clonal T-cell expansion. Partial responses occurred in three dose-escalation patients, of whom one had hepatocellular carcinoma and two had cutaneous melanoma. Of the approximately 54 dose-escalation patients, hepatocellular carcinoma was present in 19, melanoma in around 15, renal cell carcinoma in 9 and head and neck cancer in 9. Intravenous ivuxolimab was administered to patients every 2 weeks at six dose levels: 0.01, 0.1, 0.3, 1.5, 3 and 10 mg/kg. The paper covers the monotherapy dose-escalation part of the phase I ivuxolimab trial, which included N ≈ 50 patients. Prior anti-PD-1, anti-PD-L1 or anti-CTLA-4 therapy was permitted, and checkpoint inhibitors had been received by roughly 40% of dose-escalation patients. Results the study describes overall, beyond this receptor: Partial responders in the 0.1-3.0 mg/kg groups had among the lowest normalized peripheral clonal expansion, especially among CD8+ T cells. On average, CD8+ T cells showed more expanded clones than CD4+ T cells after ivuxolimab. At doses from 0.1 to 3.0 mg/kg, clonal expansion was seen in both CD4+ and CD8+ blood T cells between baseline and week 6. Low levels of normalized T-cell clonal expansion were also seen in some nonresponding patients. Antigen specificity was not determined for the clonally expanded peripheral T cells.

Genomic DNA was isolated from the sorted cells so that the TCRbeta CDR3 region could be sequenced. TCRbeta CDR3 regions were sequenced using the immunoSEQ Assay. The source is immuneACCESS, and TCRdb retained only in-frame sequences with V and J called. Part of the clones is not carried over; for the studies checked, unresolved V genes explain less than half of this, and the remainder is unexplained. This sample lists over 55,000 clones; roughly four fifths were detected once. 0.7% of the sample is taken by the ten largest. Looking up the germline V gene yields CDR1 MDHEN and CDR2 SYDVKM. V trim: 6 bases; J trim: 6 bases; unmatched bases: 5. The CDR3, cysteine through phenylalanine, is 13 amino acids long. The read is trimmed to its CDR3 DNA, 39 bases read in frame from base 1. The trial excluded patients who had a history of autoimmune disease or who were on systemic immunosuppression. Peripheral blood for TCR sequencing was drawn from every dose cohort at baseline, at cycle 4 day 1 and at cycle 7 day 1. The samples were taken from a phase I, first-in-human, multicenter, open-label dose-escalation trial of ivuxolimab. Adults with locally advanced or metastatic head and neck squamous cell, hepatocellular, melanoma or renal cell carcinoma were enrolled in the trial. Before TCR sequencing, CD4+ T cells and CD8+ T cells were sorted from peripheral blood as separate populations.

The specimen was CD4+ or CD8+ T cells sorted from blood, collected in a trial of the OX40 agonist ivuxolimab. This TCR was recovered from an adult with an advanced solid tumor such as melanoma, head and neck, liver or kidney cancer. The chain joins TRBV28 to TRBJ1-2; 9 nucleotides in the junction match TRBD1. The DNA is TGTGCCAGCAGCCGGACAGGGGTGGATGGCTACACCTTC. Its protein product is CASSRTGVDGYTF.